This T cell receptor (beta chain) is from a study of blood T cell repertoires in COVID-19. Overall study context: The origin of the acute and convalescent COVID-19 samples was the United States, Italy and Spain.

Unmatched junction bases numbered 7, after V lost 3 bases and J lost 4 bases. This CDR3 is built from 15 residues. Looked up from germline, CDR1 is SGHTA and CDR2 is FQGTGA. Which cohort a participant joined came from the clinical history participants gave. Produced via immunoSEQ multiplex PCR; TCRdb's table is partial and in-frame only. The table lists under 300,000 clones, roughly 91% of them singletons. The V and J genes are TRBV7-3 and TRBJ1-2, with 8 bases that match TRBD1. The receptor comes from a woman aged 60-70 years in a cohort exposed to, infected with or recovered from COVID-19 (not recorded which). The sample taken for sequencing was PBMCs or T cells enriched from blood (not recorded which). The CDR3 region is CASSFSGGASYGYTF. CDR3 DNA sequence: TGTGCCAGCAGCTTTTCAGGGGGCGCGAGCTATGGCTACACCTTC.